This T cell receptor beta chain is drawn from a study of blood T cell repertoires in COVID-19. Study information: The study drew acute and convalescent COVID-19 samples from the United States, Italy and Spain. T cells, B-cell-depleted T cells, or PBMCs supplied cDNA or gDNA.

Trimming removed 5 bases from V and 4 bases from J, with 8 bases in between. The germline CDR1 and CDR2 sequences are MNHEY and SMNVEV (reference sequence). The CDR3 sequence is 12 residues long. Profiling relied on immunoSEQ multiplex PCR, and the TCRdb table lists in-frame clones only, not all of them. The sample includes approximately 280,000 clones, 84% seen only once; the top ten take over 1.3%. The Seattle patients, enrolled during active infection, were followed longitudinally. The sequencing sample was made of peripheral blood. The clonotype was recovered from a human donor with COVID-19, enrolled during active disease. The donor label of this sample is uncertain. V and J are TRBV27 and TRBJ1-2; no clear D gene. As DNA, the CDR3 is TGTGCCAGCAGTCCGGGGTTCTATGGCTACACCTTC. This codes for CASSPGFYGYTF.